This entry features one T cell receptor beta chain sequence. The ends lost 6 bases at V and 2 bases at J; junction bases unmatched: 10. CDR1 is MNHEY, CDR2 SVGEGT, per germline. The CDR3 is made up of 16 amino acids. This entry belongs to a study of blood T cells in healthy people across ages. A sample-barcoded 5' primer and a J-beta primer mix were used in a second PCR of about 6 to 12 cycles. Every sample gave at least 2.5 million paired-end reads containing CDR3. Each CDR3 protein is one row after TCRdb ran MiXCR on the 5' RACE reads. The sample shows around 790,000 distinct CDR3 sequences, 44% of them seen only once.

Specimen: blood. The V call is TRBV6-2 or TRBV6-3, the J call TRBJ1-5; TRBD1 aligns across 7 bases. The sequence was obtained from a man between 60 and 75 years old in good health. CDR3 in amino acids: CASSFDRAGGNQPQHF. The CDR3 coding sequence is TGTGCCAGCAGCTTCGACAGGGCGGGCGGCAATCAGCCCCAGCATTTT.